The 6 T cell receptor beta chains listed next were all sequenced from one sample in a study of blood T cell repertoires in COVID-19 (dated by TCRdb to the early 2020s). The method was the immunoSEQ multiplex PCR assay. What TCRdb holds here is the immuneACCESS table cut down to in-frame rearrangements. Part of the clones is not present; checked against another copy, under half of the missing clones reflect an unresolved V gene, and the others are unexplained. In all, the sample holds 150,000 to 200,000 clones, and around 89% of those were seen once. Clones ranked in the top ten supply around 4.8% of the sample. Input material: peripheral blood. The receptor set was obtained from a human donor in a cohort sampled during active COVID-19.

DNA of the CDR3: TGTGCCAGCCGACAGGAGCCCTACGAGCAGTACTTC. Translated: CASRQEPYEQYF. The chain couples TRBV28 to TRBJ2-7; weak D call: TRBD1 (6 bases). This CDR3 comprises 12 residues. V was shortened by 8 bases and J by 2 bases, with 10 bases between the two germline ends. Germline V gene data show CDR1 as MDHEN and CDR2 as SYDVKM.

The rearrangement uses TRBV14 and TRBJ2-1, with 7 bases fitting TRBD2. V was pared by 3 bases and J by 0 bases, with 8 bases of the junction left unmatched. The CDR3 has 17 amino acids. CDR1 and CDR2 from the germline V gene are SGHDN and FVKESK. The CDR3 DNA sequence: TGTGCCAGCAGCCACTCCTTGGGGGGGAGCTCCTACAATGAGCAGTTCTTC. Its protein product is CASSHSLGGSSYNEQFF.

The chain carries TRBV6-2 or TRBV6-3 and TRBJ1-2, with D uncertain. Trimming removed 7 bases from V and 4 bases from J, with 16 bases in between. The germline gives CDR1 MNHEY, CDR2 SVGEGT. The CDR3 runs 14 residues. The CDR3 here is CASTPGLNLYGYTF. DNA for the CDR3: TGTGCCAGCACCCCCGGACTGAACCTCTATGGCTACACCTTC.

The gene calls are TRBV30 and TRBJ1-2; no clear D gene. V was cut by 0 bases and J by 7 bases, with 18 bases left in between. This CDR3 contains 15 residues. Germline values: CDR1 GTSNPN, CDR2 SVGIG (reference sequence). CDR3 sequence: CAWSVSVGQSGGYTF. The CDR3 coding sequence is TGTGCCTGGAGTGTTTCTGTCGGCCAGTCGGGTGGCTACACCTTC.

The chain is built from TRBV5-4 and TRBJ1-2; 9 nucleotides align to TRBD1. This CDR3 has 14 residues. V lost 3 bases and J lost 5; bases outside the gene matches: 5. The V gene's germline CDR1 is SGHNT and CDR2 YYREEE (reference sequence). CDR3 in amino acids: CASSYRTGEYGYTF. DNA of the CDR3: TGTGCCAGCAGCTATAGGACAGGGGAATATGGCTACACCTTC. The variable domain in full, completed from reference TRBV5-4 and TRBJ1-2, reads ETGVTQSPTHLIKTRGQQVTLRCSSQSGHNTVSWYQQALGQGPQFIFQYYREEENGRGNFPPRFSGLQFPNYSSELNVNALELDDSALYLCASSYRTGEYGYTFGSGTRLTVV.

This CDR3 reads CAWSRGGGAVKTQYF. Written as DNA, the CDR3 is TGTGCCTGGAGTCGGGGTGGGGGGGCCGTCAAGACCCAGTACTTC. V gene TRBV30 combines with J gene TRBJ2-5; a weak D match, TRBD2 (7 bases). CDR1 is GTSNPN, CDR2 SVGIG, per germline (reference sequence). The CDR3 spans 15 residues. The V and J ends lost 2 bases and 6 bases respectively, with 19 bases between them.